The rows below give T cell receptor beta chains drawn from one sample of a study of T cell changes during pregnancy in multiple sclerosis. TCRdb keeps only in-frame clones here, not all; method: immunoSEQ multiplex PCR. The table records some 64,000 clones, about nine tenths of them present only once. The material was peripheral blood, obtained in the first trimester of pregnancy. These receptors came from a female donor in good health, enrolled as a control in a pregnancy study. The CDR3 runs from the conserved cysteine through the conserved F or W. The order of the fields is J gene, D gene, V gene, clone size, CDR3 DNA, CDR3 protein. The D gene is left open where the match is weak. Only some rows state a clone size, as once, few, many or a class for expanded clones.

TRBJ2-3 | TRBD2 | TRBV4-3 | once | TGCGCCAGCAGCCTAGCGGGGGGGCCGTATACGCAGTATTTT | CASSLAGGPYTQYF
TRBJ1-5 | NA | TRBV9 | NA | TGTGCCAGCAGCGTAGGGCTTAAGGTACGGGAGGCCCAGCATTTT | CASSVGLKVREAQHF
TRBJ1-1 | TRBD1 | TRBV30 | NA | TGTGCCTGGACGGACAGGGGAAGAGAAACTGAAGCTTTCTTT | CAWTDRGRETEAFF
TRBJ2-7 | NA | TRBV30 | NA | TGTGCCTGGGTGGGCCTAGGGGCCGAGCAGTACTTC | CAWVGLGAEQYF
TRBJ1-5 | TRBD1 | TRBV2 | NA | TGTGCCAGCCAGCAGTTGGGGACAGGGACTGTTAATCAGCCCCAGCATTTT | CASQQLGTGTVNQPQHF
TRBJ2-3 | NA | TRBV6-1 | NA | TGTGCCAGCAGCCGAGATACGCAGTATTTT | CASSRDTQYF
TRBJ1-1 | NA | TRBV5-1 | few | TGCGCCAGCAGTCAGGGTTACTTGAACACTGAAGCTTTCTTT | CASSQGYLNTEAFF
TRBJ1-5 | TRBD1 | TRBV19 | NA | TGTGCCAGTAGTATTGGGGAGGGACAGGCCCAGCATTTT | CASSIGEGQAQHF
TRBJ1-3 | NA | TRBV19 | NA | TGTGCCAGTAGGCTTTCTCCTATCTTCGGAAACACCATATATTTT | CASRLSPIFGNTIYF
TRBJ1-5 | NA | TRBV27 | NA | TGTGCCAGCAAGATGATGACAGGCAATCAGCCCCAGCATTTT | CASKMMTGNQPQHF
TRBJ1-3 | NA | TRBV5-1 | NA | TGCGCCAGCAGCTTGGCCCCGCCGGGACTCTCTGGAAACACCATATATTTT | CASSLAPPGLSGNTIYF
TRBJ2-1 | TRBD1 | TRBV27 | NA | TGTGCCAGCAGTCGCACCGGGACAGGGCCCTACAATGAGCAGTTCTTC | CASSRTGTGPYNEQFF
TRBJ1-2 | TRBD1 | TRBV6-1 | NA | TGTGCCAGCAGATCAGGGGGCTCGGAGAGGGGCTACACCTTC | CASRSGGSERGYTF
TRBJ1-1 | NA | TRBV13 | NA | TGTGCCAGCAGCCCACAGGGAACTACCGGTATGAACACTGAAGCTTTCTTT | CASSPQGTTGMNTEAFF
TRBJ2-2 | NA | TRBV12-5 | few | TGTGCTAGTGGTTTGCGGACACAGAACACCGGGGAGCTGTTTTTT | CASGLRTQNTGELFF
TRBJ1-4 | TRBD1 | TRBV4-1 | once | TGCGCCAGCAGCCAACTGGACAGGGGGGTTCGGGGCGAAAAACTGTTTTTT | CASSQLDRGVRGEKLFF
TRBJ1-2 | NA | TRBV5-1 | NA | TGCGCCAGCAGCTGGGGGGACCGTGCTAACTATGGCTACACCTTC | CASSWGDRANYGYTF
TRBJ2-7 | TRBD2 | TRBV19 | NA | TGTGCCAGTAGTGTCTTTGGGAGGGGACCCAACGAGCAGTACTTC | CASSVFGRGPNEQYF
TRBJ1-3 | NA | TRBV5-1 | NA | TGCGCCAGCAGCTTGGGTCAGGGAAACCTTGGAAACACCATATATTTT | CASSLGQGNLGNTIYF
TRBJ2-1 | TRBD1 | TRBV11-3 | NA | TGTGCCAGCAGCATCTCCGGGACAGCCAACAATGAGCAGTTCTTC | CASSISGTANNEQFF
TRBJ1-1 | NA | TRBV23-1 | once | TGCGCCAGCAGTCAATCGAGGTTTATGTACACTGAAGCTTTCTTT | CASSQSRFMYTEAFF
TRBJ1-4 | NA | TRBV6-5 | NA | TGTGCCAGCACCCGGGGTACGAGTGAAAAACTGTTTTTT | CASTRGTSEKLFF
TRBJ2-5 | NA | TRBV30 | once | TGTGCCTGTTTTATCCTAGGGACAGCCGGGGGAGAGACCCAGTACTTC | CACFILGTAGGETQYF
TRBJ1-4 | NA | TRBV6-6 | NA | TGTGCCAGCAGTTACATACAGAATGAAAAACTGTTTTTT | CASSYIQNEKLFF
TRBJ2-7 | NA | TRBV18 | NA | TGTGCCAGCTCATGGGGCAGTCGGATGTCCTCTACCTACGAGCAGTACTTC | CASSWGSRMSSTYEQYF
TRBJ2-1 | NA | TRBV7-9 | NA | TGTGCCAGCAGCCCCCCCGCGGACTACAATGAGCAGTTCTTC | CASSPPADYNEQFF
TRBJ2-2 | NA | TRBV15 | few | NA | CATSRGTSRRAGELFF
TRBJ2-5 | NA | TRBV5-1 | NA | TGCGCCAGCAGCTACCTCCAAACCGGGTCAGAAGAGACCCAGTACTTC | CASSYLQTGSEETQYF
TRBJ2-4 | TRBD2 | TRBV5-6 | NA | TGTGCCAGCAGCCTTCTAGCGGGCGTATCCAAAAACATTCAGTACTTC | CASSLLAGVSKNIQYF
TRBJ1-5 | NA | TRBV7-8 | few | TGTGCCAGCAGCTTATTAGCAGGGTCCCCCCAGCCCCAGCATTTT | CASSLLAGSPQPQHF
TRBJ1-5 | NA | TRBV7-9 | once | TGTGCCAGCAGCCAAGGGGTTGGCAATCAGCCCCAGCATTTT | CASSQGVGNQPQHF
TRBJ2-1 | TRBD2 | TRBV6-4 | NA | TGTGCCAGCAGTGACTCTCGGGGGGGCCTCAATGAGCAGTTCTTC | CASSDSRGGLNEQFF
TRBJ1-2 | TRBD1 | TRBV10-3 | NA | TGTGCCATCAGTTCTCCTGGGACAGAAACTAACTATGGCTACACCTTC | CAISSPGTETNYGYTF
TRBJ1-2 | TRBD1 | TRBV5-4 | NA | TGTGCCAGCAGCTCAGGGCCACAGCCGGGACAGGGCGGTGGCTACACCTTC | CASSSGPQPGQGGGYTF
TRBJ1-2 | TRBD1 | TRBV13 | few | TGTGCCAGCAGCGGATGGGACAGGGGAAGTCATGGCTACACCTTC | CASSGWDRGSHGYTF
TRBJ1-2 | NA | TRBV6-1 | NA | TGTGCCAGCAGTGAAGCAGAACTCTATGGCTACACCTTC | CASSEAELYGYTF
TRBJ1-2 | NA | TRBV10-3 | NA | TGTGCCATCACCCCGACAGGTAGTGCTGGTGGCTACACCTTC | CAITPTGSAGGYTF